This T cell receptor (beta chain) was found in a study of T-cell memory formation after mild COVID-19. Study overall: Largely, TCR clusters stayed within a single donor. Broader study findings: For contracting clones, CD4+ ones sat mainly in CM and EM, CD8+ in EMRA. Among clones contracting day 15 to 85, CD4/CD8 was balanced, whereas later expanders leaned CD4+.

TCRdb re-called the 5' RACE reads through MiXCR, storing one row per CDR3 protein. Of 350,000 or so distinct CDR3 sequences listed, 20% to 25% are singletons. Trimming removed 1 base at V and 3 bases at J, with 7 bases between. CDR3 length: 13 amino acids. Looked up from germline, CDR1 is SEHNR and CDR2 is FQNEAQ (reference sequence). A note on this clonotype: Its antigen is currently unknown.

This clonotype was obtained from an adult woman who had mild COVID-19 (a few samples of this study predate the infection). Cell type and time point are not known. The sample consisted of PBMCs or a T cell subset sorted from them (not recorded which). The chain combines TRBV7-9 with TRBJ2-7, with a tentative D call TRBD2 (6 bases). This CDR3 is CASSLGTNYEQYF. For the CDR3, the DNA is TGTGCCAGCAGCTTAGGGACTAACTACGAGCAGTACTTC. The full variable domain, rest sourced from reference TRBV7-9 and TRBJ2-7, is DTGVSQNPRHKITKRGQNVTFRCDPISEHNRLYWYRQTLGQGPEFLTYFQNEAQLEKSRLLSDRFSAERPKGSFSTLEIQRTEQGDSAMYLCASSLGTNYEQYFGPGTRLTVT.